These T cell receptor beta chains were read from a single sample in a study of cytomegalovirus exposure and HLA in healthy donors. TCRdb keeps only in-frame clones here, not all; method: immunoSEQ multiplex PCR. The sample shows some 150,000 clones, over 60% of them seen only once. Material for sequencing was PBMCs. The receptor set was obtained from a woman aged 35 to 49 in good health and CMV-seronegative. Each CDR3 is given with its conserved first and last residue. D genes are given only for firm matches. The size of a clone is reported for some rows only, either as once, few or many, or as a class for expanded clones.

J gene,V gene,D gene,clone size,CDR3 DNA,CDR3 protein
TRBJ1-2,TRBV4-1,TRBD1,-,TGCGCCAGCAGCCGACCCGACAGGGACCATGGCTACACCTTC,CASSRPDRDHGYTF
TRBJ2-5,TRBV4-1,-,-,TGCGCCAGCAGCCAGATTGGGGAACTAGAACAAGAGACCCAGTACTTC,CASSQIGELEQETQYF
TRBJ2-1,TRBV10-3,-,-,TGTGCCATCAGCCTCAGGGCATGGGGTATGAATGAGCAGTTCTTC,CAISLRAWGMNEQFF
TRBJ1-6,TRBV28,TRBD1,-,TGTGCCAGCAGGCTTGGACAGGGGGGTGGTGGTTCACCCCTCCACTTT,CASRLGQGGGGSPLHF
TRBJ2-4,TRBV6-5,TRBD2,once,TGTGCCAGCAGTTCCCCAGCGGGAGGGCCGAACATTCAGTACTTC,CASSSPAGGPNIQYF
TRBJ1-2,TRBV9,-,-,TGTGCCAGCAGCGTGGGACTTTCCTCTGGAGGCTACACCTTC,CASSVGLSSGGYTF
TRBJ2-7,TRBV11-2,-,-,TGTGCCAGCAGATCAAGTCGCCGGTCCTACGAGCAGTACTTC,CASRSSRRSYEQYF
TRBJ1-3,TRBV29-1,-,-,TGCAGCGTTGACAGGGGTGGAAACACCATATATTTT,CSVDRGGNTIYF
TRBJ1-1,TRBV6-1,TRBD1,-,TGTGCCAGCATTCTTACCGACAGGGACACTGAAGCTTTCTTT,CASILTDRDTEAFF
TRBJ1-1,TRBV7-9,-,-,TGTGCCAGCAGCTCACCATCGGGACGGACTATAGGGAACACTGAAGCTTTCTTT,CASSSPSGRTIGNTEAFF
TRBJ2-3,TRBV11-2,-,-,TGTGCCAGCAGCCACACAGATACGCAGTATTTT,CASSHTDTQYF
TRBJ2-2,TRBV5-3,-,-,TGTGCCAGAAGCTTCTTTACCGGGGAGCTGTTTTTT,CARSFFTGELFF
TRBJ1-1,TRBV5-1,-,-,TGCGCCAGCAGCTTGGCGGGAGGTGGGAACACTGAAGCTTTCTTT,CASSLAGGGNTEAFF
TRBJ2-1,TRBV29-1,TRBD2,-,TGCAGCGTAGGCGGGGGGGCCGATGAGCAGTTCTTC,CSVGGGADEQFF
TRBJ2-5,TRBV5-4,TRBD1,-,TGTGCCAGCAGCTCCGAGACAGGGGGAAAGGAGACCCAGTACTTC,CASSSETGGKETQYF
TRBJ1-3,TRBV11-3,-,once,TGTGCCAGCAGCCAGTCGGGAAACACCATATATTTT,CASSQSGNTIYF
TRBJ2-3,TRBV13,-,-,TGTGCCAGCAGCTCCGGGGATACGCAGTATTTT,CASSSGDTQYF
TRBJ2-1,TRBV7-2,TRBD2,-,TGTGCCAGCAGCCCTCCGGGACTAGCGGCTGAGCAGTTCTTC,CASSPPGLAAEQFF
TRBJ2-1,TRBV9,TRBD2,-,TGTGCCAGCAGTCGAGCGGGACTTTTTCAGTTCTTC,CASSRAGLFQFF
TRBJ2-7,TRBV10-3,-,once,TGTGCCATCAGTGATATCGTTTGGGCAAACCAAGCCTACGAGCAGTACTTC,CAISDIVWANQAYEQYF
TRBJ2-7,TRBV13,-,-,TGTGCCAGCAGCAGTGACAGATACTACGAGCAGTACTTC,CASSSDRYYEQYF
TRBJ2-1,TRBV6-1,-,-,TGTGCTACGAGAGGGGGGGAAAGCTACAATGAGCAGTTCTTC,CATRGGESYNEQFF
TRBJ1-1,TRBV10-3,-,-,TGTGCCATCAGCCAAGACACTAGGGACACTGAAGCTTTCTTT,CAISQDTRDTEAFF
TRBJ1-2,TRBV10-3,-,-,TGTGCCATCAGCCGCTACTCCAATGGCTACACCTTC,CAISRYSNGYTF
TRBJ2-7,TRBV7-9,TRBD1,few,TGTGCCAGCAGGCCCGGGACAGGGAACGAGCAGTACTTC,CASRPGTGNEQYF
TRBJ2-1,TRBV4-2,TRBD2,-,TGTGCCAGCAGCCAACCCCTAGCGGGACCGCGTGATGAGCAGTTCTTC,CASSQPLAGPRDEQFF
TRBJ1-5,TRBV7-9,-,-,TGTGCCAGCAGCTTAGCCGGAGGGAGGAGCAATCAGCCCCAGCATTTT,CASSLAGGRSNQPQHF
TRBJ1-6,TRBV28,-,-,TGTGCCAGCAGTCTCAACAGGGATAATTCACCCCTCCACTTT,CASSLNRDNSPLHF
TRBJ2-7,TRBV29-1,-,-,TGCAGCCCAAAATCAAACGGGTTGATCAGCGAGCAGTACTTC,CSPKSNGLISEQYF
TRBJ2-7,TRBV11-1,-,-,TGTGCCAGCAGCTTTACAGGCGAGCAGTACTTC,CASSFTGEQYF
TRBJ1-2,TRBV7-9,TRBD1,-,TGTGCCAGCACTGGACAGGCCAACTATGGCTACACCTTC,CASTGQANYGYTF
TRBJ2-7,TRBV5-4,-,-,TGTGCCAGCAGCTTAATGGACATAAGCTACGAGCAGTACTTC,CASSLMDISYEQYF
TRBJ1-1,TRBV6-5,TRBD1,few,TGTGCCAGCAGTCGGACAGGTCCAATGAACACTGAAGCTTTCTTT,CASSRTGPMNTEAFF
TRBJ1-2,TRBV5-4,TRBD1,-,TGTGCCAGCAGGTTTAACAGGGGTCAATCCAACTATGGCTACACCTTC,CASRFNRGQSNYGYTF
TRBJ1-6,TRBV28,TRBD1,-,TGTGCCAGCAGTTCCCAATGGGACAGGGCTACACCCCTCCACTTT,CASSSQWDRATPLHF
TRBJ2-5,TRBV7-9,-,-,TGTGCCAGCAGCCTACAGGGATCGGGAGAGACCCAGTACTTC,CASSLQGSGETQYF
TRBJ1-2,TRBV30,TRBD1,-,TGTGCCGGGGACAGGGCCGCTGTTGGCTATGGCTACACCTTC,CAGDRAAVGYGYTF
TRBJ1-2,TRBV6-6,TRBD1,-,TGTGCCAGCAGTGGACAGGGGTTCGGGGACTATGGCTACACCTTC,CASSGQGFGDYGYTF
TRBJ2-3,TRBV5-4,-,-,TGTGCCAGCAGCGTTCCGGGACGGGACACTCCCACAGATACGCAGTATTTT,CASSVPGRDTPTDTQYF
TRBJ2-1,TRBV7-9,TRBD2,few,TGTGCCAGCGAGCGGGGGACCTACAATGAGCAGTTCTTC,CASERGTYNEQFF
TRBJ2-2,TRBV5-6,TRBD2,-,TGTGCCAGCAGCCCCTTGGGCAGGGAGGGTTCCGGGGAGCTGTTTTTT,CASSPLGREGSGELFF
TRBJ2-1,TRBV5-1,-,-,TGCGCCAGCAGCGCTCGAGGGGGTGAGCAGTTCTTC,CASSARGGEQFF
TRBJ2-1,TRBV18,-,-,TGTGCCAGCTCACCCCGGAACAGGGTTTCCTACAATGAGCAGTTCTTC,CASSPRNRVSYNEQFF
TRBJ1-2,TRBV11-3,-,-,TGTGCCAGCAGCTTGGGAGGGTATGGCTACACCTTC,CASSLGGYGYTF
TRBJ2-4,TRBV4-1,-,-,TGCGCCAGCAGCCAGGGAGGGGGGCCCCTAGCCAAAAACATTCAGTACTTC,CASSQGGGPLAKNIQYF
TRBJ2-7,TRBV29-1,TRBD2,-,TGCAGCGTCCTAAAGGCTAGCGGCTCCTACGAGCAGTACTTC,CSVLKASGSYEQYF
TRBJ1-4,TRBV6-5,-,-,TGTGCCAGCAGTTTCGGCACCAGGCCCGAAAAACTGTTTTTT,CASSFGTRPEKLFF
TRBJ1-2,TRBV7-9,-,-,TGTGCCAGCAGCTTAGCGGCTTTGAAGGGCTACACCTTC,CASSLAALKGYTF
TRBJ1-2,TRBV28,TRBD1,-,TGTGCCAGCAGTCGTCCCGGGACAGGGTCTGATGGCTACACCTTC,CASSRPGTGSDGYTF
TRBJ2-5,TRBV6-5,-,-,TGTGCCAGCAGTTACTCGAGAAGCCTGTACCAAGAGACCCAGTACTTC,CASSYSRSLYQETQYF
TRBJ2-1,TRBV2,TRBD2,-,TGTGCCAGAACTAACCCTAAGACTAGCGGGGGGTATAATGAGCAGTTCTTC,CARTNPKTSGGYNEQFF
TRBJ2-7,TRBV2,TRBD1,-,TGTGCCAGCAGTTTCGACAGGGGATTAAACGAGCAGTACTTC,CASSFDRGLNEQYF
TRBJ2-1,TRBV5-1,TRBD2,-,TGCGCCAGCAGCCCCGCCCCGGCTAGCGGTTACAATGAGCAGTTCTTC,CASSPAPASGYNEQFF
TRBJ2-3,TRBV28,TRBD2,-,TGTGCCAGCAGTTTACCTGGGGAGGGGACCCCAGATACGCAGTATTTT,CASSLPGEGTPDTQYF
TRBJ2-7,TRBV6-6,-,-,TGTGCCAGCAGTTACTCCCTCGTTGGGGGGGAGCAGTACTTC,CASSYSLVGGEQYF
TRBJ1-2,TRBV6-6,-,-,TGTGCCAGCAGTTACGGGGCAGGGAACAACTATGGCTACACCTTC,CASSYGAGNNYGYTF
TRBJ1-5,TRBV5-1,-,-,TGCGCCAGCAGCCCGGAGGGGACTCAGCCCCAGCATTTT,CASSPEGTQPQHF
TRBJ2-7,TRBV11-2,TRBD2,-,TGTGCCAGCAGCTCCGGGGGACTAGCGGGGTACTACGAGCAGTACTTC,CASSSGGLAGYYEQYF